This T cell receptor (beta chain) appears in the sequencing data of a study of spatial heterogeneity in lung cancer. Overall study context: Detected sequences consistently included more beta-chain ones than alpha-chain ones. Unique TCR and UMI combinations averaged more than ten appearances each in raw reads.

Unique molecular identifiers, one per molecule, were present on every TCR cDNA molecule. TCRdb ran MiXCR on the 5' RACE reads and lists one entry per CDR3 protein. Of more than 75,000 distinct CDR3 sequences in the sample, around 12% are singletons; the top ten hold approximately 4.2%. General study points: In blood, ubiquitous expanded tumor TCRs appeared more at resection than follow-up.

The ends were cut back, 0 bases at V and 8 bases at J, with 13 bases in the middle. The length of the CDR3 is 15 residues. Looked up from germline, CDR1 is LGHDT and CDR2 is YNNKEL (reference sequence). Time point reported: sample taken at primary tumor resection. Material for sequencing was whole RNA from tumor, nontumor lung or frozen PBMC, left unsorted. In this sample, this clonotype turned up a few times. Its antigen remains unknown. The rearrangement joins TRBV3-1 to TRBJ2-2; weak D call: TRBD2 (6 bases). The sequencing here drew on PBMCs, taken at surgery. The TCR comes from a male donor with early-stage non-small cell lung cancer. CDR3 sequence (DNA): TGTGCCAGCAGCCAAGATTCAGGGAGCGGGGGGGAGCTGTTTTTT. Its protein product is CASSQDSGSGGELFF.